What follows describes a single TCR beta chain. One junction end does not reproduce the germline sequence, and a read error may be involved. Germline V gives CDR1 KGHDR, CDR2 SFDVKD. The CDR3 has 15 residues. This specimen belongs to a study of blood T cell repertoires in COVID-19. At the level of the study: Acute and convalescent COVID-19 specimens originated in the United States, Italy and Spain. Sample material is recorded as cDNA or gDNA derived from T cells, B-cell-depleted T cells, or PBMCs.

Per the original data handling: Nucleated cell counts were estimated from reference gene primer amplification. This table comes from immunoSEQ multiplex PCR, and its TCRdb copy is limited to in-frame clones, with some not included. That table supplies the V and J calls and clone size; D and trimming were determined from the DNA. The sample shows about 300,000 clones, around 86% of them seen only once. The chain carries TRBV24-1 and TRBJ1-1; D perhaps matches TRBD1 (6 bases). Sequences were obtained from peripheral blood. The source of this sequence is a man between 65 and 79 years old with acute or convalescent COVID-19. DNA of the CDR3: TGTGCCACGAGTGGGCGGGGGCGGTCGGGCACTGAAGCTTTCTTT. Its protein product is CATSGRGRSGTEAFF.